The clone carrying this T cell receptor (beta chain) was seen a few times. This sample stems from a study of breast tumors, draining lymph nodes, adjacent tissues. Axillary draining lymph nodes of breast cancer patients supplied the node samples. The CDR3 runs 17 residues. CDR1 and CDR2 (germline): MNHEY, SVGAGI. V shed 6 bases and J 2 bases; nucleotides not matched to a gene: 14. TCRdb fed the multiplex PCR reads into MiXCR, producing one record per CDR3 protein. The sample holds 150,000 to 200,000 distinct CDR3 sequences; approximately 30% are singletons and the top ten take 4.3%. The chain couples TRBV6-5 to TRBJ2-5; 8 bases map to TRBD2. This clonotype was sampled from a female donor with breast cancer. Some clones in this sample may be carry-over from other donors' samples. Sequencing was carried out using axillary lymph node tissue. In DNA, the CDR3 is TGTGCCAGCAGAACTAACACGGAAGCGGGGGAGCAAGAGACCCAGTACTTC. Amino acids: CASRTNTEAGEQETQYF.